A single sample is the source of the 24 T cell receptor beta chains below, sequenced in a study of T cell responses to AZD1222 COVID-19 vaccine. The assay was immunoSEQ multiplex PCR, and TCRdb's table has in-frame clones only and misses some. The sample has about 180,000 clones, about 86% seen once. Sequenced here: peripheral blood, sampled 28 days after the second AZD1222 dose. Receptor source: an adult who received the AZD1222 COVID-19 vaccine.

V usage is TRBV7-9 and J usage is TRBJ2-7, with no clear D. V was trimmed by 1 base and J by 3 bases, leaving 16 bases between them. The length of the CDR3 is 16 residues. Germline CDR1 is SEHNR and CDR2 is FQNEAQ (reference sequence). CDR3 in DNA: TGTGCCAGCAGCTTAGTACTGGGAACCTACTACTACGAGCAGTACTTC. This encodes CASSLVLGTYYYEQYF.

The CDR3 region is CASSQGGTTNSPLHF. CDR3 DNA: TGTGCCAGCAGCCAAGGTGGCACAACTAATTCACCCCTCCACTTT. The chain has TRBV6-2 or TRBV6-3 and TRBJ1-6; D gene ambiguous. The CDR3 loop spans 15 amino acids. CDR1 MNHEY and CDR2 SVGEGT come from the germline V gene. Trimming pared 6 bases from V and 6 bases from J, leaving 15 bases between.

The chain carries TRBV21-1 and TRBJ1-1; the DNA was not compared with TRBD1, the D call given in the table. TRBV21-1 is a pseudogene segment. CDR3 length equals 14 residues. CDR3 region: CASSPRTGFTEAFF. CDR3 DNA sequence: TGTGCCAGCAGCCCTCGGACAGGCTTCACTGAAGCTTTCTTT.

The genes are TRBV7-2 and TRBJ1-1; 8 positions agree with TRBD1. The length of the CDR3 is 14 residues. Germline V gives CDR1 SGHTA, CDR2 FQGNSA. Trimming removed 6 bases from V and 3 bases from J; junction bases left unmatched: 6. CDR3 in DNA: TGTGCCAGCAGTTACAGGGGGAGTGACACTGAAGCTTTCTTT. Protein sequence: CASSYRGSDTEAFF.

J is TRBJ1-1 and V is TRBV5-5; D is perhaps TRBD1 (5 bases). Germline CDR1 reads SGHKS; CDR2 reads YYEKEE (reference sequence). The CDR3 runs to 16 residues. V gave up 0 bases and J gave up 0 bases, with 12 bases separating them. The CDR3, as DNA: TGTGCCAGCAGCTTGGTAGGGATGGGGGTGAACACTGAAGCTTTCTTT. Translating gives CASSLVGMGVNTEAFF.

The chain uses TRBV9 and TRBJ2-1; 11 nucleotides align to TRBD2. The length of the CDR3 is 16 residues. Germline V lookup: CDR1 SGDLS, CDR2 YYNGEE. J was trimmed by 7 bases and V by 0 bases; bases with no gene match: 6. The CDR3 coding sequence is TGTGCCAGCAGCGTAGCTACTAGCGGGGGAGGGAATGAGCAGTTCTTC. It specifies CASSVATSGGGNEQFF.

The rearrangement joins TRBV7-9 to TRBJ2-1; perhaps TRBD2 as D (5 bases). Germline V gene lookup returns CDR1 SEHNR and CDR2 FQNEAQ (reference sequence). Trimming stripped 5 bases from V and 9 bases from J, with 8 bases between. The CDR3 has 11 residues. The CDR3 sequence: CASSGGGEQFF. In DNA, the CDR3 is TGTGCCAGCAGCGGAGGAGGTGAGCAGTTCTTC.

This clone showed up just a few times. Here the CDR3 DNA reads TGTGCCAGCAGCCTACAGGGAGCCGAGCAGTACTTC. Its protein is CASSLQGAEQYF. The rearrangement uses TRBV4-2 and TRBJ2-7, with a weak D call TRBD1 (6 bases). Trimming cost V 4 bases and J 6 bases, with 10 bases left between them. The CDR3 sequence is 12 residues long. Germline V gives CDR1 LGHNA, CDR2 YNFKEQ.

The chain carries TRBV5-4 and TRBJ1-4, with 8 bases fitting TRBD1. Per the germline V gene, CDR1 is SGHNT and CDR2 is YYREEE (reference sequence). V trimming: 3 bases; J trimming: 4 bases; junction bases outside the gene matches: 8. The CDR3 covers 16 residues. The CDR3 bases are TGTGCCAGCAGCTCGACCGGGACAGGCTATAATGAAAAACTGTTTTTT. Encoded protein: CASSSTGTGYNEKLFF.

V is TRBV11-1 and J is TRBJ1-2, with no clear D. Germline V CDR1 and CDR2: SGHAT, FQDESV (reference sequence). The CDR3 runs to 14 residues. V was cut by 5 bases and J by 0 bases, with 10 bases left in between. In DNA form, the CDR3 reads TGTGCCAGCAGCGCCGGGATGGCTAACTATGGCTACACCTTC. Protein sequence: CASSAGMANYGYTF.

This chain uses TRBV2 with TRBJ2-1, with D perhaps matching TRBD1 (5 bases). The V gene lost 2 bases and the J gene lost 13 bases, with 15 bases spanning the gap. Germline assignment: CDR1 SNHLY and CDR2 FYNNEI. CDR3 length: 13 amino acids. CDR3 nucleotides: TGTGCCAGCAGTGAACCCTTGGGGCGCCGTCAGTTCTTC. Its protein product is CASSEPLGRRQFF.

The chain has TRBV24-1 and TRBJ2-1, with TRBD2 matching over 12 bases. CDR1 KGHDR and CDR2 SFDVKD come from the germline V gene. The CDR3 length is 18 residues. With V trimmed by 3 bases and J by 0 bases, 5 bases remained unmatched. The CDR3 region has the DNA TGTGCCACCAGTGATCCGACTAGCGGGGGCCCCTCCTACAATGAGCAGTTCTTC. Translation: CATSDPTSGGPSYNEQFF.

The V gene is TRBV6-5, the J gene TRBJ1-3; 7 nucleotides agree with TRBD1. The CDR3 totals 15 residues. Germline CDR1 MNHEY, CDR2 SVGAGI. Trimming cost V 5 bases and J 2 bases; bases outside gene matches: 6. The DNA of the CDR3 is TGTGCCAGCAGTAAACTACAGGGGACTGGAAACACCATATATTTT. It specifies CASSKLQGTGNTIYF.

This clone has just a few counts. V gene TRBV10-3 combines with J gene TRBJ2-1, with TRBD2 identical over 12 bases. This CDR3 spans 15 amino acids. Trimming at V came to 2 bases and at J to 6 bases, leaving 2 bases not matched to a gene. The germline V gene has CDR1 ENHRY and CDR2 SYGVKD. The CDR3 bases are TGTGCCATCAGTGAGGGACTAGCGGGGTCCAATGAGCAGTTCTTC. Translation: CAISEGLAGSNEQFF.

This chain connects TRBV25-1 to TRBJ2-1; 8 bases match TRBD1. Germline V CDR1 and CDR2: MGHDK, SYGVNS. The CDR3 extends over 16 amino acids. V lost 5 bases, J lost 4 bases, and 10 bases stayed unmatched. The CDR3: CASSPTGGSLYNEQFF. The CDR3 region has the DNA TGTGCCAGCAGTCCCACAGGGGGTTCTTTATACAATGAGCAGTTCTTC. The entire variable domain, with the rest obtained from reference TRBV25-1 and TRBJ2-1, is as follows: EADIYQTPRYLVIGTGKKITLECSQTMGHDKMYWYQQDPGMELHLIHYSYGVNSTEKGDLSSESTVSRIRTEHFPLTLESARPSHTSQYLCASSPTGGSLYNEQFFGPGTRLTVL.

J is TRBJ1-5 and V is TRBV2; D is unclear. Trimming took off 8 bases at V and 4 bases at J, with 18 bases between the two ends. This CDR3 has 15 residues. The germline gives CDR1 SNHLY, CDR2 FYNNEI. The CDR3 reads CASRRWREDNQPQHF. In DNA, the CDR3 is TGTGCCAGCCGGCGATGGCGGGAAGATAATCAGCCCCAGCATTTT. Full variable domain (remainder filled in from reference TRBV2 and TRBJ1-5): EPEVTQTPSHQVTQMGQEVILRCVPISNHLYFYWYRQILGQKVEFLVSFYNNEISEKSEIFDDQFSVERPDGSNFTLKIRSTKLEDSAMYFCASRRWREDNQPQHFGDGTRLSIL.

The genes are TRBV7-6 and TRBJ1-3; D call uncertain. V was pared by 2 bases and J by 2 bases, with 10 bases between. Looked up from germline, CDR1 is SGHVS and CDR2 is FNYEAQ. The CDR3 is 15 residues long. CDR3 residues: CASSLWSDPGNTIYF. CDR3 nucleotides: TGTGCCAGCAGCTTATGGTCGGATCCTGGAAACACCATATATTTT.

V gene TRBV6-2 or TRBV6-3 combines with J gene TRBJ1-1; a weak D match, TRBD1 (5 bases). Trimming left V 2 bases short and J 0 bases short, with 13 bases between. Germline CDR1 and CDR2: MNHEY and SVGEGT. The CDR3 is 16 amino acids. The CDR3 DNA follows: TGTGCCAGCAGTTACGCGACAGCCCCTATGAACACTGAAGCTTTCTTT. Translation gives CASSYATAPMNTEAFF.

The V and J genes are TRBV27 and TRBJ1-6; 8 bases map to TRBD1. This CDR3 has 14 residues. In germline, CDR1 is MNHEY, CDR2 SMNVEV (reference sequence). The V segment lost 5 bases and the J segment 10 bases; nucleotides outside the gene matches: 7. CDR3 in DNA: TGTGCCAGCAGTCCCAGGACAGGGCGCTCACCCCTCCACTTT. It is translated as CASSPRTGRSPLHF.

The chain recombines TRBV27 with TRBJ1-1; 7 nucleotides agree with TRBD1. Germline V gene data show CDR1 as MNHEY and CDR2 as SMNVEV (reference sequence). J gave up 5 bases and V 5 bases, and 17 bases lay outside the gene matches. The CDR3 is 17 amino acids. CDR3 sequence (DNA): TGTGCCAGCAGTCTCAAAGTCCACAGGGGAGGTGGTACTGAAGCTTTCTTT. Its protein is CASSLKVHRGGGTEAFF.

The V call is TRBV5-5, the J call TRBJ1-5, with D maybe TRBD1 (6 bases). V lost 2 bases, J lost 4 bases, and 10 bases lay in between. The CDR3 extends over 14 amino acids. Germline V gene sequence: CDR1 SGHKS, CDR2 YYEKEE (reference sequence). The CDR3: CASSLKGVNQPQHF. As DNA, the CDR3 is TGTGCCAGCAGCTTAAAGGGGGTGAATCAGCCCCAGCATTTT.

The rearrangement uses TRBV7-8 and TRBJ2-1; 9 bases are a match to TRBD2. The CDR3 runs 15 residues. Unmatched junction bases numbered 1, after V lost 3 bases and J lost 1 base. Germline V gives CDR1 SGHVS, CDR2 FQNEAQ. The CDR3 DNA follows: TGTGCCAGCAGCTTTCTAGCGGGGTCCTACAATGAGCAGTTCTTC. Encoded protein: CASSFLAGSYNEQFF.

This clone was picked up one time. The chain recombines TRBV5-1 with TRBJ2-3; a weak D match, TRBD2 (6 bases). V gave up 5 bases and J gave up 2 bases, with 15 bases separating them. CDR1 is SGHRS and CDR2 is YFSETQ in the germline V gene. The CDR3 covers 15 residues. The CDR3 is CASSEDAGTTDTQYF. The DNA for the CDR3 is TGCGCCAGCAGTGAGGACGCGGGGACCACAGATACGCAGTATTTT.

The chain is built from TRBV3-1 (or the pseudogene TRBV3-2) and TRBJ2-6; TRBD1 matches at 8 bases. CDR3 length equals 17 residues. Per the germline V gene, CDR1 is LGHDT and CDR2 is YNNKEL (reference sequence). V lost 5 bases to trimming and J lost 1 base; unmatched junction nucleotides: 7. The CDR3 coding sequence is TGTGCCAGCAGCACCGGGACAGGACTATCTGGGGCCAACGTCCTGACTTTC. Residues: CASSTGTGLSGANVLTF.